This T cell receptor (beta chain) came from a study of radiation and T cells in renal cell carcinoma. Method: immunoSEQ multiplex PCR; TCRdb's copy keeps in-frame clones and lacks some. Of roughly 100,000 clones listed, about 86% are singletons. The time point here: baseline pretreatment blood. The sample's treatment: 15 Gy SBRT to primary tumor, nephrectomy 4 weeks later. V was clipped by 2 bases and J by 1 base, with 4 bases between them. The CDR3 runs 13 residues. The germline CDR1 and CDR2 sequences are MNHEY and SVGAGI. This rearrangement joins TRBV6-5 to TRBJ2-3, with D uncertain. This clonotype was obtained from a man in his fifties or sixties with renal cell carcinoma. The sequencing used blood, collected from a patient whose treatment included radiotherapy and nephrectomy. CDR3 sequence: CASSYGGTDTQYF. The CDR3 DNA is TGTGCCAGCAGTTACGGGGGCACAGATACGCAGTATTTT.